Here is one TCR beta chain with its context. Profiled with immunoSEQ multiplex PCR; TCRdb holds only in-frame clones, not every one. Of some 120,000 clones in the sample, about 84% were seen once. These data come from a study of blood T cell repertoires in COVID-19. The sample consisted of peripheral blood. This TCR was recovered from a man aged 55-75 years with acute or convalescent COVID-19.

The CDR3 reads CASSGTSGSILDTGELFF. The CDR3, as DNA: TGTGCCAGCAGTGGGACTAGCGGGAGTATTTTAGACACCGGGGAGCTGTTTTTT. The chain combines TRBV6-2 or TRBV6-3 with TRBJ2-2; 14 bases map to TRBD2. Trimming cost V 5 bases and J 3 bases; bases outside gene matches: 8. Germline CDR1 MNHEY, CDR2 SVGEGT. This CDR3 region has 18 residues.